This TCR beta chain was profiled in a study of shared clonotypes between healthy human individuals. Study at large: The study enrolled two women and three men aged 18 to 49.

The donors, healthy adults who were HIV-negative, had experienced no recent acute infections or vaccinations. The study separated CD4+ cells into CD45RA+ naive and CD45RA-negative memory subsets. Sorted-subset replicate PCR reactions were performed with about 210 ng DNA, corresponding to tens of thousands of T cell genomes. Repertoires were generated with immunoSEQ multiplex PCR, while TCRdb's copy carries only in-frame clones and drops some. The sample holds fewer than 2.5 million clones; 93% are singletons and the top ten take roughly 0.39%. Germline values: CDR1 SSHAT, CDR2 FNYEAQ (reference sequence). The V end lost 0 bases, the J end lost 2 bases, and 2 bases lay between the germline ends. The CDR3 runs 13 residues.

Sequencing input: naive CD4+ T cells from PBMCs. Specified subset: CD45RA+ positively selected. The chain is built from TRBV7-7 and TRBJ1-3; no reliable D call. The TCR sequence derives from a man between 18 and 35 years old in good health. Some clones in this sample may be carry-over from other donors' samples. The CDR3 bases are TGTGCCAGCAGCTTAGCCCCTGGAAACACCATATATTTT. Protein sequence: CASSLAPGNTIYF.